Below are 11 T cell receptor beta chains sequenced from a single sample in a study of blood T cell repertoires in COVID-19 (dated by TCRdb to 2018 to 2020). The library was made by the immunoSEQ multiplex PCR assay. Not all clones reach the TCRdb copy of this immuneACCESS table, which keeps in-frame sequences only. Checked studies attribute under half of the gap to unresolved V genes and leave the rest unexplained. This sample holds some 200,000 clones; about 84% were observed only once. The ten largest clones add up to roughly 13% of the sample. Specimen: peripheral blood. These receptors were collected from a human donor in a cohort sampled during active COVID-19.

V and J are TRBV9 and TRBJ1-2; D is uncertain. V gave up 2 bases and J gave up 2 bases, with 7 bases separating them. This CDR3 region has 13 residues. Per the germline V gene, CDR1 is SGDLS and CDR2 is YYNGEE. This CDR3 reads CASSVKSNYGYTF. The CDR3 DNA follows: TGTGCCAGCAGCGTTAAGAGCAACTATGGCTACACCTTC.

CDR3 DNA sequence: TGCGCCAGCAGCCAAGGGACTGCTGGCTACGAGCAGTACTTC. Protein product: CASSQGTAGYEQYF. The chain links TRBV4-1 to TRBJ2-7; weak D call: TRBD2 (5 bases). This CDR3 contains 14 residues. Germline V CDR1 and CDR2: MGHRA, YSYEKL. V gave up 1 base and J gave up 3 bases, with 10 bases separating them.

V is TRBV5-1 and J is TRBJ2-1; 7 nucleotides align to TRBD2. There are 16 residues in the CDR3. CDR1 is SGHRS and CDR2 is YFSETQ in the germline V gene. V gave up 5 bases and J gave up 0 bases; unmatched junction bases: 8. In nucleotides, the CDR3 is TGCGCCAGCAGTGCTAGCGGTCCAAGCTCCTACAATGAGCAGTTCTTC. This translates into CASSASGPSSYNEQFF.

As DNA, the CDR3 is TGTGCCACTAACCGCCCGGACAGTGACTACGAGCAGTACTTC. Protein product: CATNRPDSDYEQYF. This sequence joins TRBV28 and TRBJ2-7; D might be TRBD1 (6 bases). Germline V lookup: CDR1 MDHEN, CDR2 SYDVKM. Trimming cost V 10 bases and J 3 bases, with 19 bases left between them. This CDR3 comprises 14 residues.

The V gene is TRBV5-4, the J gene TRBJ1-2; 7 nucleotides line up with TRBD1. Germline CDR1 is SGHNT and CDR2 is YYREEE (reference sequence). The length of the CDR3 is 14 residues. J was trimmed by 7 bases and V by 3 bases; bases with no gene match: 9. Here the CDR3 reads CASSSRQGPLGYTF. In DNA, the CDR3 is TGTGCCAGCAGCTCCAGACAGGGACCCCTTGGCTACACCTTC.

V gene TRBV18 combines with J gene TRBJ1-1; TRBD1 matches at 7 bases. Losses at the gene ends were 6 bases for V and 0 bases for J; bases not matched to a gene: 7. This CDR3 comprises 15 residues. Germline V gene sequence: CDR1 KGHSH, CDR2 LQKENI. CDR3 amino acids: CASSLTGDMNTEAFF. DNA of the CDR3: TGTGCCAGCTCTCTCACAGGGGACATGAACACTGAAGCTTTCTTT.

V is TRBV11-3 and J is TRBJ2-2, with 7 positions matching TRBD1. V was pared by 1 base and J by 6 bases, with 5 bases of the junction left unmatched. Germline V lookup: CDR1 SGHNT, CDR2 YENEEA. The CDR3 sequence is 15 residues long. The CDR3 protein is CASSLGQGRSGELFF. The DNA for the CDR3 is TGTGCCAGCAGCTTAGGACAGGGAAGGTCCGGGGAGCTGTTTTTT. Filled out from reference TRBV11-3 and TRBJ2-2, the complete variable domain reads EAGVVQSPRYKIIEKKQPVAFWCNPISGHNTLYWYLQNLGQGPELLIRYENEEAVDDSQLPKDRFSAERLKGVDSTLKIQPAELGDSAVYLCASSLGQGRSGELFFGEGSRLTVL.

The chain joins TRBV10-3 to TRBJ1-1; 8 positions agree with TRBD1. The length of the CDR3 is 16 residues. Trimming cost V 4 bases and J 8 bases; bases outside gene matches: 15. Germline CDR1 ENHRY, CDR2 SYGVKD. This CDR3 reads CAISVTPNGQGREAFF. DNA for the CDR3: TGTGCCATCAGTGTGACACCAAACGGACAGGGTCGGGAAGCTTTCTTT.

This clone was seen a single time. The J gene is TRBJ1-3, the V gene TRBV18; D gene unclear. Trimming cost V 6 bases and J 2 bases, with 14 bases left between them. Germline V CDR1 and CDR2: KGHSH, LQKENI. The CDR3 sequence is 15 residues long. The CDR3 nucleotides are TGTGCCAGCTCTCTCCGCGGCGGTGCTGGAAACACCATATATTTT. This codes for CASSLRGGAGNTIYF.

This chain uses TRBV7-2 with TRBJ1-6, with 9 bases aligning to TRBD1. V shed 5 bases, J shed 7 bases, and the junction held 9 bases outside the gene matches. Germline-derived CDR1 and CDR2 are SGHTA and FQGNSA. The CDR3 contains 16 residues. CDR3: CASSPLLGQGNSPLHF. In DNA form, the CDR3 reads TGTGCCAGCAGCCCTCTACTGGGACAGGGCAATTCACCCCTCCACTTT.

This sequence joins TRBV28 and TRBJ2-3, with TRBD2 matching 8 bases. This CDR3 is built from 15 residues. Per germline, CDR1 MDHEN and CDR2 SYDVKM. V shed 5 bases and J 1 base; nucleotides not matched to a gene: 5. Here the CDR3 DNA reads TGTGCCAGCAGTCCTAACGGGGGGGGCACAGATACGCAGTATTTT. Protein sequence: CASSPNGGGTDTQYF.